These 17 T cell receptor beta chains were sequenced from one sample in a study of identical twins. Using its own MiXCR run on the 5' RACE reads, TCRdb lists one record per CDR3 protein. The table includes hundreds of thousands of distinct CDR3 sequences, approximately 13% detected once. These data were also reused for a study on yellow fever vaccine responses in identical twins.

Sample: CD8+ T cells sorted from blood. Receptor source: a woman between 18 and 30 years old in good health.

This clonotype has a handful of counts. The chain joins TRBV29-1 to TRBJ2-5, with TRBD1 identical over 10 bases. The CDR3 spans 14 residues. From germline, CDR1 is SQVTM and CDR2 ANQGSEA. The V segment lost 8 bases and the J segment 2 bases; nucleotides outside the gene matches: 8. This CDR3 reads CSFRGTGEQETQYF. The CDR3 DNA is TGCAGCTTTCGGGGGACAGGGGAGCAAGAGACCCAGTACTTC.

The chain carries TRBV7-9 and TRBJ2-1, with 8 positions matching TRBD1. Germline V gives CDR1 SEHNR, CDR2 FQNEAQ (reference sequence). V was clipped by 5 bases and J by 8 bases; unmatched bases: 5. The CDR3 has 13 residues. CDR3 in amino acids: CASSPETGDEQFF. CDR3 nucleotides: TGTGCCAGCAGCCCCGAGACAGGGGATGAGCAGTTCTTC.

In its sample, this clonotype was seen a few times. V is TRBV10-2 and J is TRBJ2-5; TRBD2 agrees at 10 bases. Trimming took 5 bases from V and 4 from J; bases not matched to a gene: 7. The CDR3 covers 15 residues. Per the germline V gene, CDR1 is WSHSY and CDR2 is SAAADI. DNA for the CDR3: TGCGCCAGCAGTAACAGCGGGGGGGCGGGAGAGACCCAGTACTTC. Its protein is CASSNSGGAGETQYF.

The chain is built from TRBV4-1 and TRBJ2-7; 8 nucleotides agree with TRBD1. The V and J ends lost 0 bases and 9 bases, in that order; junction bases with no gene match: 22. The germline gives CDR1 MGHRA, CDR2 YSYEKL. The CDR3 is made up of 19 amino acids. The CDR3 sequence is CASSQDPGEGQGHPRAQYF. The DNA for the CDR3 is TGCGCCAGCAGCCAAGATCCTGGGGAAGGACAGGGCCATCCCCGTGCGCAGTACTTC.

Here the CDR3 DNA reads TGTGCCAGCAGCTACGAAAAGGGACAGCTGAACACTGAAGCTTTCTTT. The encoded protein is CASSYEKGQLNTEAFF. The chain carries TRBV5-5 and TRBJ1-1; TRBD1 matches at 7 bases. The V gene's germline CDR1 is SGHKS and CDR2 YYEKEE (reference sequence). J gave up 0 bases and V 3 bases, and 8 bases lay outside the gene matches. The CDR3 sequence is 16 residues long.

This clonotype was observed a few times. The rearrangement links TRBV12-3 or TRBV12-4 to TRBJ1-5, with D unclear. The CDR3 loop spans 13 amino acids. Trimming shortened V by 6 bases and J by 2 bases, and 8 bases separated the two germline ends. DNA of the CDR3: TGTGCCAGCAGCCCGATGGGCAATCAGCCCCAGCATTTT. Translating it yields CASSPMGNQPQHF.

The chain joins TRBV29-1 to TRBJ2-3, with unresolved D. The CDR3 is made up of 16 amino acids. Germline V gives CDR1 SQVTM, CDR2 ANQGSEA. The germline V and J ends were trimmed by 4 bases and 3 bases, with 20 bases remaining between them. CDR3 coding DNA: TGCAGCGTTGTCGGTCTTTATCTACAATTTACAGATACGCAGTATTTT. This translates into CSVVGLYLQFTDTQYF.

This clonotype was picked up a small number of times. V usage is TRBV12-3 or TRBV12-4 and J usage is TRBJ2-1, with 16 bases that match TRBD2. Germline trimming cut 6 bases from V and 7 bases from J; bases unmatched to any gene: 9. The CDR3 is 17 amino acids. The CDR3 bases are TGTGCCAGCAGCCCTGGGGAGGGACTAGCGGGAGGGAATGAGCAGTTCTTC. Its translation: CASSPGEGLAGGNEQFF.

The gene calls are TRBV12-5 and TRBJ1-1; possibly TRBD1 for D (5 bases). V lost 0 bases, J lost 4 bases, and 18 bases lay in between. Germline V lookup: CDR1 LGHNT, CDR2 FRNRAP. This CDR3 has 17 residues. CDR3 DNA: TGTGCTAGTGGTTTGGTACAAGGCAGGGCTTCGACCACTGAAGCTTTCTTT. Translated: CASGLVQGRASTTEAFF. The full variable domain, completed using reference TRBV12-5 and TRBJ1-1, is DARVTQTPRHKVTEMGQEVTMRCQPILGHNTVFWYRQTMMQGLELLAYFRNRAPLDDSGMPKDRFSAEMPDATLATLKIQPSEPRDSAVYFCASGLVQGRASTTEAFFGQGTRLTVV.

V is TRBV7-6 and J is TRBJ2-3; TRBD1 matches at 8 bases. Germline loops: CDR1 SGHVS, CDR2 FNYEAQ. The CDR3 has 16 amino acids. The trim removed 5 bases at V and 1 base at J, leaving 8 bases unmatched. The CDR3 coding sequence is TGTGCCAGCAGCCCACGGACAGGGTCGGGCACAGATACGCAGTATTTT. This sequence encodes CASSPRTGSGTDTQYF.

This clonotype has at least ten counts. The chain carries TRBV3-1 and TRBJ2-7; TRBD2 matches at 14 bases. The V and J ends lost 4 bases and 5 bases, in that order; junction bases with no gene match: 4. The length of the CDR3 is 15 residues. Germline values: CDR1 LGHDT, CDR2 YNNKEL (reference sequence). DNA for the CDR3: TGTGCCAGCAGCCCCGGACTAGCGGGGGGAAACGAGCAGTACGTC. Translation: CASSPGLAGGNEQYV.

The rearrangement uses TRBV5-1 and TRBJ2-1, with D unclear. The CDR3 totals 14 residues. Per germline, CDR1 SGHRS and CDR2 YFSETQ. Trimming removed 2 bases from V and 5 bases from J, with 11 bases in between. CDR3 nucleotides: TGCGCCAGCAGCTTTCCGCGGACCAACAATGAGCAGTTCTTC. It translates to CASSFPRTNNEQFF.

This clonotype was recorded at least ten times. The chain is built from TRBV5-1 and TRBJ2-5, with D uncertain. Germline assignment: CDR1 SGHRS and CDR2 YFSETQ. The CDR3 runs 13 residues. V was cut by 5 bases and J by 1 base, with 9 bases left in between. CDR3 sequence: CASSVVSQETQYF. CDR3 coding DNA: TGCGCCAGCAGTGTAGTCTCCCAAGAGACCCAGTACTTC. Full variable domain (outside the CDR3, taken from reference TRBV5-1 and TRBJ2-5): KAGVTQTPRYLIKTRGQQVTLSCSPISGHRSVSWYQQTPGQGLQFLFEYFSETQRNKGNFPGRFSGRQFSNSRSEMNVSTLELGDSALYLCASSVVSQETQYFGPGTRLLVL.

This sequence joins TRBV2 and TRBJ2-7, with D possibly matching TRBD2 (6 bases). V lost 3 bases and J 0 bases, leaving 15 bases between the germline ends. From germline, CDR1 is SNHLY and CDR2 FYNNEI. The CDR3 sequence is 16 residues long. The DNA for the CDR3 is TGTGCCAGCAGTGAGCTAGGGGCGGGGAACTCCTACGAGCAGTACTTC. Translated: CASSELGAGNSYEQYF. The full variable domain, its missing parts supplied by reference TRBV2 and TRBJ2-7, is EPEVTQTPSHQVTQMGQEVILRCVPISNHLYFYWYRQILGQKVEFLVSFYNNEISEKSEIFDDQFSVERPDGSNFTLKIRSTKLEDSAMYFCASSELGAGNSYEQYFGPGTRLTVT.

This clonotype was detected a few times. The chain carries TRBV6-5 and TRBJ2-3; D is ambiguous. Trimming took off 0 bases at V and 6 bases at J, with 10 bases between the two ends. Germline CDR1 is MNHEY and CDR2 is SVGAGI. The CDR3 runs 14 residues. The CDR3 protein is CASSYSGVGDTQYF. In DNA, the CDR3 is TGTGCCAGCAGTTACTCTGGGGTTGGGGATACGCAGTATTTT.

The chain is built from TRBV9 and TRBJ2-1, with D perhaps matching TRBD2 (5 bases). Looked up from germline, CDR1 is SGDLS and CDR2 is YYNGEE. Trimming pared 5 bases from V and 4 bases from J, leaving 16 bases between. The CDR3 runs to 15 residues. This chain's CDR3 is CASRPDEAAYNEQFF. CDR3 DNA: TGTGCCAGCAGACCGGACGAAGCGGCTTACAATGAGCAGTTCTTC.

As to this clonotype: With a much larger clone just one base away, this may be a read error. The gene calls are TRBV24-1 and TRBJ2-1; TRBD2 matches at 10 bases. Germline trimming cut 4 bases from V and 2 bases from J; bases unmatched to any gene: 10. Germline-derived CDR1 and CDR2 are KGHDR and SFDVKD. This CDR3 region has 18 residues. CDR3 sequence (DNA): TGTGCCACCAGTGAGGGAATAGCGGGAGGTCGGACCTACAATGAGCAGTTCTTC. Translated: CATSEGIAGGRTYNEQFF.